The 14 T cell receptor beta chains below all came from one sample that was sequenced in a study of blood T cell repertoires in COVID-19. Sequencing was performed with immunoSEQ multiplex PCR; in TCRdb, only in-frame clones are kept and a portion is missing. The table includes about 440,000 clones, about 90% detected once. Specimen: PBMCs or T cells enriched from blood (not recorded which). The receptors stem from a man in his late teens or twenties who had recovered from COVID-19.

The gene calls are TRBV6-1 and TRBJ1-4, with D uncertain. Germline CDR1 is MNHNS and CDR2 is SASEGT. The CDR3 consists of 18 residues. V was shortened by 0 bases and J by 4 bases, with 18 bases between the two germline ends. The CDR3 here is CASSEAGTSRRLNEKLFF. The DNA of the CDR3 is TGTGCCAGCAGTGAAGCGGGAACCTCGCGGAGGCTTAATGAAAAACTGTTTTTT.

V is TRBV24-1 and J is TRBJ1-2; D not resolved. Germline lookup yields CDR1 KGHDR and CDR2 SFDVKD. CDR3 size: 13 residues. Trimming took 4 bases from V and 4 from J, leaving 9 bases between them. The CDR3 sequence: CATSDLTAYGYTF. The CDR3 DNA follows: TGTGCCACCAGTGACCTGACTGCCTATGGCTACACCTTC.

The rearrangement links TRBV12-3 or TRBV12-4 to TRBJ2-7; 7 bases align to TRBD2. The V gene end was trimmed by 5 bases and the J gene end by 6 bases; junction bases not matched to a gene: 7. CDR3 size: 13 residues. CDR3: CASSANSGTEQYF. CDR3 nucleotides: TGTGCCAGCAGTGCAAACAGCGGGACCGAGCAGTACTTC.

The gene calls are TRBV11-2 and TRBJ1-3; 8 nucleotides agree with TRBD1. Germline loops: CDR1 SGHAT, CDR2 FQNNGV. The length of the CDR3 is 15 residues. With V trimmed by 3 bases and J by 1 base, 2 bases remained unmatched. CDR3 nucleotides: TGTGCCAGCAGCTTGGACAGGGTATCTGGAAACACCATATATTTT. This codes for CASSLDRVSGNTIYF.

The chain employs TRBV5-1 and TRBJ2-5, with D possibly TRBD2 on 6 matching bases. Germline CDR1 is SGHRS and CDR2 is YFSETQ. With 2 bases removed from V and 5 bases from J, the gap between germline ends came to 10 bases. CDR3 length: 13 residues. Here the CDR3 reads CASSFGAGETQYF. The CDR3 DNA reads TGCGCCAGCAGCTTCGGGGCGGGGGAGACCCAGTACTTC.

In nucleotides, the CDR3 is TGTGCCAGCAGTTTATATAGCGGGAGCACTTTGTACGAGCAGTACTTC. This translates into CASSLYSGSTLYEQYF. The chain carries TRBV28 and TRBJ2-7; 9 nucleotides align to TRBD2. V was pared by 1 base and J by 4 bases, with 8 bases of the junction left unmatched. CDR3 length: 16 residues. The germline V gene encodes CDR1 MDHEN and CDR2 SYDVKM.

V is TRBV5-1 and J is TRBJ1-1; TRBD1 aligns across 10 bases. The V gene's germline CDR1 is SGHRS and CDR2 YFSETQ. This CDR3 is 13 amino acids long. V was pared by 3 bases and J by 6 bases, with 2 bases of the junction left unmatched. The DNA of the CDR3 is TGCGCCAGCAGCTCTGGACAGGGGGCTGAAGCTTTCTTT. As protein: CASSSGQGAEAFF.

The chain recombines TRBV6-1 with TRBJ1-6; no reliable D call. CDR1 is MNHNS and CDR2 is SASEGT in the germline V gene. This CDR3 is 14 amino acids long. Trimming pared 2 bases from V and 13 bases from J, leaving 15 bases between. The CDR3 sequence is CASSESEPVPPLHF. As DNA, the CDR3 is TGTGCCAGCAGTGAATCAGAACCCGTCCCTCCCCTCCACTTT.

The genes are TRBV14 and TRBJ2-1, with 8 bases lining up with TRBD2. The germline V gene encodes CDR1 SGHDN and CDR2 FVKESK. The V gene end was trimmed by 5 bases and the J gene end by 7 bases; junction bases not matched to a gene: 13. The CDR3 extends over 16 amino acids. As DNA, the CDR3 is TGTGCCAGCAGCGCGGGGATTAGCGGGATAAGGAATGAGCAGTTCTTC. This encodes CASSAGISGIRNEQFF. Based on the CDR3 plus reference TRBV14 and TRBJ2-1, the full variable domain is EAGVTQFPSHSVIEKGQTVTLRCDPISGHDNLYWYRRVMGKEIKFLLHFVKESKQDESGMPNNRFLAERTGGTYSTLKVQPAELEDSGVYFCASSAGISGIRNEQFFGPGTRLTVL.

The chain recombines TRBV30 with TRBJ1-4; 8 bases match TRBD1. Trimming removed 0 bases from V and 7 bases from J; junction bases left unmatched: 4. CDR1 and CDR2 (germline): GTSNPN, SVGIG (reference sequence). The length of the CDR3 is 14 residues. CDR3 region: CAWSVSDRVEKLFF. DNA for the CDR3: TGTGCCTGGAGTGTTTCGGACAGGGTTGAAAAACTGTTTTTT.

This chain connects TRBV19 to TRBJ1-1; 8 bases match TRBD1. The length of the CDR3 is 12 residues. Germline trimming cut 6 bases from V and 6 bases from J; bases unmatched to any gene: 3. CDR1 and CDR2 (germline): LNHDA, SQIVND (reference sequence). In DNA, the CDR3 is TGTGCCAGTAGAGCGGACAGGGCTGAAGCTTTCTTT. It translates to CASRADRAEAFF. The whole variable domain, remainder taken from reference TRBV19 and TRBJ1-1, is DGGITQSPKYLFRKEGQNVTLSCEQNLNHDAMYWYRQDPGQGLRLIYYSQIVNDFQKGDIAEGYSVSREKKESFPLTVTSAQKNPTAFYLCASRADRAEAFFGQGTRLTVV.

The chain has TRBV18 and TRBJ2-5, with 7 bases aligning to TRBD1. Trimming removed 6 bases from V and 2 bases from J; junction bases left unmatched: 12. The CDR3 runs 16 residues. Germline V gene data show CDR1 as KGHSH and CDR2 as LQKENI. The CDR3 DNA reads TGTGCCAGCTCCGACGGAAGGGACAGCCAACAAGAGACCCAGTACTTC. As protein: CASSDGRDSQQETQYF.

The J gene is TRBJ1-1, the V gene TRBV28, with unresolved D. The V end was cut by 2 bases, the J end by 10 bases, with 11 bases between. There are 12 residues in the CDR3. CDR1 is MDHEN and CDR2 is SYDVKM in the germline V gene. The chain's CDR3 is CASSLTLWAAFF. The CDR3 DNA sequence: TGTGCCAGCAGTTTAACCCTCTGGGCAGCTTTCTTT.

For the CDR3, the DNA is TGTGCCAGCAGGGACAGGATAGCCAAAAACATTCAGTACTTC. This codes for CASRDRIAKNIQYF. The chain recombines TRBV6-5 with TRBJ2-4; 7 bases are a match to TRBD1. From germline, CDR1 is MNHEY and CDR2 SVGAGI. With 6 bases clipped from V and 0 bases from J, the junction kept 2 bases outside the gene matches. CDR3 length: 14 amino acids.